This TCR beta chain was obtained from a study of human T cells and chemical hapten exposure. Whole-study results and caveats: Compared to controls, expanded TCRs made significantly more large clusters of similar CDR3s.

Worth noting for this clonotype: Antigen specificity is unknown.

The CDR3 totals 10 residues. V lost 5 bases and J 11 bases, leaving 11 bases between the germline ends. Germline CDR1 SQVTM, CDR2 ANQGSEA. TCRdb reprocessed the RACE reads with MiXCR, giving one entry per CDR3 protein. The sample has 190,000 or so distinct CDR3 sequences; more than 25% are singletons. The time point denotes: pre-sensitization, week 0. Treatment denoted: therapeutic diphenylcyclopropenone sensitization with weekly scalp DPC. Source: whole blood, taken in connection with sensitization to the hapten diphenylcyclopropenone (DPC). This receptor was taken from a woman in her twenties or thirties with alopecia areata. Some clones in this sample may be carry-over from other donors' samples. This chain joins TRBV29-1 and TRBJ2-3; the D gene is possibly TRBD2 (6 bases). The CDR3 protein is CSVYGEVQYF. The CDR3, as DNA: TGCAGCGTTTACGGGGAGGTGCAGTATTTT.